A single sample is the source of the 26 T cell receptor beta chains below, sequenced in a study of T-cell reconstitution after alpha-beta-depleted transplantation in children. Researchers prepared the TCRbeta library using unique molecular identifiers, the study reports. One entry per CDR3 protein results from TCRdb running MiXCR on the PCR reads. Of some 150,000 distinct CDR3 sequences in the sample, about 9% were seen once. The starting material was PBMCs, mostly from graft donor cells, obtained 180 days after TCRalphabeta/CD19-depleted stem cell transplant. These receptors were taken from a female patient aged 2-10 years who had a stem cell transplant for congenital amegakaryocytic thrombocytopenia, so the T cells may come from the graft donor.

V gene TRBV3-1 combines with J gene TRBJ1-1; D remains unclear. The CDR3 runs to 14 residues. Germline assignment: CDR1 LGHDT and CDR2 YNNKEL (reference sequence). Trimming stripped 0 bases from V and 8 bases from J, with 13 bases between. The CDR3 loop reads CASSQDVLGSEAFF. The CDR3 DNA follows: TGTGCCAGCAGCCAAGATGTGTTGGGATCCGAAGCTTTCTTT.

At least ten counts were recorded for this clonotype. The chain has TRBV5-1 and TRBJ1-5; the D gene is possibly TRBD1 (6 bases). In germline, CDR1 is SGHRS, CDR2 YFSETQ. The CDR3 runs to 15 residues. The ends were cut back, 0 bases at V and 5 bases at J, with 12 bases in the middle. CDR3: CASSLVPDRYQPQHF. The CDR3 coding sequence is TGCGCCAGCAGCTTGGTCCCGGACAGATATCAGCCCCAGCATTTT.

The chain combines TRBV29-1 with TRBJ2-4; 7 nucleotides line up with TRBD2. The CDR3 consists of 17 residues. CDR1 is SQVTM and CDR2 is ANQGSEA in the germline V gene. Germline trimming cut 0 bases from V and 1 base from J; bases unmatched to any gene: 9. The DNA of the CDR3 is TGCAGCGTTGAAGAGGGGGGGGGAGTGACGGCCAAAAACATTCAGTACTTC. The encoded protein is CSVEEGGGVTAKNIQYF.

This clonotype has ten or more counts. J is TRBJ1-1 and V is TRBV29-1, with unresolved D. Germline CDR1 SQVTM, CDR2 ANQGSEA. The CDR3 runs 14 residues. V lost 6 bases, J lost 5 bases, and 19 bases lay in between. CDR3 sequence: CSVGEGGKATEAFF. CDR3 nucleotide sequence: TGCAGCGTCGGGGAGGGAGGAAAGGCAACTGAAGCTTTCTTT.

This clonotype was picked up many times. CDR3: CSARVGDRGRYNEQFF. CDR3 sequence (DNA): TGCAGTGCTAGAGTCGGAGACAGGGGCAGATACAATGAGCAGTTCTTC. The V gene is TRBV20-1, the J gene TRBJ2-1; TRBD1 matches at 8 bases. V lost 1 base to trimming and J lost 4 bases; unmatched junction nucleotides: 9. Per germline, CDR1 DFQATT and CDR2 SNEGSKA (reference sequence). The CDR3 is made up of 16 amino acids.

This clonotype was seen ten or more times. The gene calls are TRBV20-1 and TRBJ2-1; 9 nucleotides align to TRBD2. CDR1 is DFQATT, CDR2 SNEGSKA, per germline (reference sequence). After removal of 3 bases from V and 8 bases from J, the junction contained 5 bases not matched to a gene. This CDR3 has 13 amino acids. The CDR3 DNA reads as TGCAGTGCTAGCCAGGGACTAGCCGATGAGCAGTTCTTC. This sequence encodes CSASQGLADEQFF.

This clonotype came up many times. The chain carries TRBV12-3 or TRBV12-4 and TRBJ1-2, with 9 bases fitting TRBD1. The J segment lost 7 bases and the V segment lost 7 bases, leaving 7 bases of the junction unmatched. There are 13 residues in the CDR3. The CDR3 protein is CASTGTGRVGYTF. CDR3 nucleotide sequence: TGTGCCAGCACCGGGACAGGGCGAGTTGGCTACACCTTC.

As regards this clonotype: A much larger clone sits a single nucleotide away, making a read error possible. The genes are TRBV20-1 and TRBJ1-2, with D unresolved. Germline-derived CDR1 and CDR2 are DFQATT and SNEGSKA (reference sequence). V lost 5 bases and J lost 4, with 11 bases in between. There are 12 residues in the CDR3. CDR3 protein: CSAANSCYGYTF. DNA of the CDR3: TGCAGTGCTGCGAATAGTTGCTATGGCTACACCTTC.

This clonotype was seen many times. V gene TRBV5-5 combines with J gene TRBJ2-4; D unclear. Germline V lookup: CDR1 SGHKS, CDR2 YYEKEE (reference sequence). CDR3 length: 15 residues. The V end lost 0 bases, the J end lost 5 bases, and 12 bases lay between the germline ends. The CDR3 DNA reads TGTGCCAGCAGCTTGGACGTCCAGAGTGAAAACATTCAGTACTTC. It is translated as CASSLDVQSENIQYF.

This chain joins TRBV5-4 and TRBJ2-3; the match to TRBD2 covers 7 bases. The V gene's germline CDR1 is SGHNT and CDR2 YYREEE (reference sequence). The CDR3 has 16 residues. Trimming cost V 3 bases and J 2 bases; bases outside gene matches: 9. This CDR3 reads CASSSGTKRDTDTQYF. Here the CDR3 DNA reads TGTGCCAGCAGCTCCGGGACTAAACGAGACACAGATACGCAGTATTTT. Complete variable domain (other parts from reference TRBV5-4 and TRBJ2-3): ETGVTQSPTHLIKTRGQQVTLRCSSQSGHNTVSWYQQALGQGPQFIFQYYREEENGRGNFPPRFSGLQFPNYSSELNVNALELDDSALYLCASSSGTKRDTDTQYFGPGTRLTVL.

As regards this clonotype: Sequence at one end of the junction differs from germline and may be a read error. This chain links TRBV3-1 with TRBJ1-1; TRBD1 might be the D (5 bases). The CDR3 is 13 residues long. Germline CDR1 is LGHDT and CDR2 is YNNKEL (reference sequence). The CDR3 here is CASTQVRGTEAFF. Here the CDR3 DNA reads TGTGCCAGCACCCAAGTTAGGGGAACTGAAGCTTTCTTT.

V gene TRBV4-2 combines with J gene TRBJ1-2, with 7 bases matching TRBD1. CDR1 and CDR2 (germline): LGHNA, YNFKEQ. Trimming removed 3 bases from V and 0 bases from J; junction bases left unmatched: 7. The CDR3 sequence is 16 residues long. The CDR3 is CASSQAGTVSNYGYTF. CDR3 sequence (DNA): TGTGCCAGCAGCCAGGCCGGGACAGTGTCTAACTATGGCTACACCTTC.

In its sample, this clonotype was seen a few times. The V and J genes are TRBV7-2 and TRBJ2-3, with 13 bases matching TRBD2. CDR1 and CDR2 (germline): SGHTA, FQGNSA. The CDR3 is 15 amino acids. J gave up 4 bases and V 5 bases, and 3 bases lay outside the gene matches. The CDR3 DNA reads as TGTGCCAGCAGCCGGACTAGCGGGAGTGCAGATACGCAGTATTTT. Residues: CASSRTSGSADTQYF. The variable domain in full, with the rest retrieved from reference TRBV7-2 and TRBJ2-3, is GAGVSQSPSNKVTEKGKDVELRCDPISGHTALYWYRQSLGQGLEFLIYFQGNSAPDKSGLPSDRFSAERTGGSVSTLTIQRTQQEDSAVYLCASSRTSGSADTQYFGPGTRLTVL.

This clonotype was recorded many times. V gene TRBV5-1 combines with J gene TRBJ2-7, with D possibly being TRBD1 or TRBD2 (6 bases each). Germline V gene lookup returns CDR1 SGHRS and CDR2 YFSETQ. Trimming removed 5 bases from V and 7 bases from J, with 16 bases in between. The CDR3 loop spans 13 amino acids. CDR3 coding DNA: TGCGCCAGCAGGCCTAGGGGGGAGAAGGAGCAGTACTTC. Its protein is CASRPRGEKEQYF.

This clonotype was observed a handful of times. V and J are TRBV2 and TRBJ2-3; 11 bases fit TRBD2. The J segment lost 6 bases and the V segment lost 1 base, leaving 9 bases of the junction unmatched. Per the germline V gene, CDR1 is SNHLY and CDR2 is FYNNEI. The CDR3 has 17 residues. CDR3 amino acids: CASSEGRTSGSGDTQYF. DNA for the CDR3: TGTGCCAGCAGTGAAGGGAGGACTAGCGGGTCTGGGGATACGCAGTATTTT.

This chain uses TRBV20-1 with TRBJ1-2; D is ambiguous. V lost 0 bases, J lost 6 bases, and 20 bases lay in between. Germline CDR1 is DFQATT and CDR2 is SNEGSKA (reference sequence). CDR3 length: 16 residues. The CDR3 sequence is CSARDITHPDGDGYTF. CDR3 nucleotide sequence: TGCAGTGCTAGAGATATTACACACCCGGACGGGGATGGCTACACCTTC.

The chain links TRBV5-4 to TRBJ2-7; 13 positions match TRBD2. CDR1 and CDR2 from the germline V gene are SGHNT and YYREEE (reference sequence). This CDR3 is 17 amino acids long. The V gene end was trimmed by 5 bases and the J gene end by 0 bases; junction bases not matched to a gene: 8. CDR3 sequence reads: CASRKGLAGPSSYEQYF. DNA for the CDR3: TGTGCCAGCAGGAAGGGACTAGCGGGACCGAGCTCCTACGAGCAGTACTTC. The full variable domain, in which reference TRBV5-4 and TRBJ2-7 provide the parts outside the CDR3, is ETGVTQSPTHLIKTRGQQVTLRCSSQSGHNTVSWYQQALGQGPQFIFQYYREEENGRGNFPPRFSGLQFPNYSSELNVNALELDDSALYLCASRKGLAGPSSYEQYFGPGTRLTVT.

The chain's CDR3 is CASSYLQGLTGVFYEQYF. The CDR3 nucleotides are TGTGCCAGCAGCTACCTTCAGGGGTTAACAGGTGTCTTCTACGAGCAGTACTTC. V gene TRBV6-5 combines with J gene TRBJ2-7; D might be TRBD1 (6 bases). The CDR3 totals 18 residues. V lost 6 bases and J lost 3, with 27 bases in between. From germline, CDR1 is MNHEY and CDR2 SVGAGI.

This clonotype was seen only a few times. This chain links TRBV28 with TRBJ1-4, with 8 bases aligning to TRBD1. Trimming took 11 bases from V and 7 from J; bases not matched to a gene: 6. This CDR3 comprises 12 residues. Per the germline V gene, CDR1 is MDHEN and CDR2 is SYDVKM. The CDR3 bases are TGTGCCGCAGGGGGCCAGGGTGAAAAACTGTTTTTT. This sequence encodes CAAGGQGEKLFF. The complete variable domain, with remaining parts taken from reference TRBV28 and TRBJ1-4, reads DVKVTQSSRYLVKRTGEKVFLECVQDMDHENMFWYRQDPGLGLRLIYFSYDVKMKEKGDIPEGYSVSREKKERFSLILESASTNQTSMYLCAAGGQGEKLFFGSGTQLSVL.

In its sample, this clonotype was seen a few times. This sequence joins TRBV7-9 and TRBJ2-1, with 15 bases fitting TRBD2. This CDR3 region has 19 residues. J lost 1 base, V lost 0 bases, and 4 bases had no gene match. Per germline, CDR1 SEHNR and CDR2 FQNEAQ (reference sequence). CDR3 amino acids: CASSLARTSGGASYNEQFF. The CDR3, as DNA: TGTGCCAGCAGCTTAGCGCGGACTAGCGGGGGGGCTTCCTACAATGAGCAGTTCTTC.

This clonotype was counted ten times or more. Here the CDR3 DNA reads TGTGCCAGCAGCTGGAGGACTAGCGGGAAAGGCCTCTACAATGAGCAGTTCTTC. Protein: CASSWRTSGKGLYNEQFF. The chain uses TRBV11-1 and TRBJ2-1; 12 bases align to TRBD2. CDR1 is SGHAT, CDR2 FQDESV, per germline (reference sequence). After removal of 4 bases from V and 3 bases from J, the junction contained 10 bases not matched to a gene. This CDR3 is 18 amino acids long.

This clonotype was recorded at least ten times. The rearrangement uses TRBV5-1 and TRBJ2-7; maybe TRBD1 (6 bases). CDR3 length equals 17 residues. Trimming shortened V by 0 bases and J by 3 bases, and 19 bases separated the two germline ends. The V gene's germline CDR1 is SGHRS and CDR2 YFSETQ. The chain's CDR3 is CASSLGSGALTIYEQYF. The DNA for the CDR3 is TGCGCCAGCAGCTTGGGCTCAGGGGCCTTGACTATCTACGAGCAGTACTTC.

This clonotype was seen at least ten times. The chain carries TRBV7-8 and TRBJ2-1; 7 positions match TRBD2. Germline V gene data show CDR1 as SGHVS and CDR2 as FQNEAQ. The V segment lost 5 bases and the J segment 0 bases; nucleotides outside the gene matches: 4. This CDR3 region has 15 residues. For the CDR3, the DNA is TGTGCCAGCAGCGTCCTAGCGGCCTCCTACAATGAGCAGTTCTTC. This sequence encodes CASSVLAASYNEQFF.

The V gene is TRBV5-6, the J gene TRBJ2-7, with 7 positions matching TRBD1. There are 14 residues in the CDR3. CDR1 and CDR2 from the germline V gene are SGHDT and YYEEEE. With V trimmed by 0 bases and J by 4 bases, 4 bases remained unmatched. CDR3: CASSLVTGRYEQYF. The CDR3 DNA reads as TGTGCCAGCAGCTTGGTGACAGGGCGATACGAGCAGTACTTC.

There are many counts of this clonotype. V gene TRBV20-1 combines with J gene TRBJ2-3; no reliable D call. CDR1 DFQATT and CDR2 SNEGSKA come from the germline V gene (reference sequence). V was trimmed by 6 bases and J by 0 bases, leaving 13 bases between them. The CDR3 runs 14 residues. The CDR3 DNA reads TGCAGTGCCTCAATAGGGCCTAGCACAGATACGCAGTATTTT. This translates into CSASIGPSTDTQYF.

This clonotype was observed many times. The genes are TRBV6-6 and TRBJ1-2; D gene uncertain. V was pared by 6 bases and J by 4 bases, with 9 bases between. The V gene's germline CDR1 is MNHNY and CDR2 SVGAGI (reference sequence). The CDR3 contains 12 residues. The CDR3 DNA sequence: TGTGCCAGCAGCCCTGTAGGCTATGGCTACACCTTC. This sequence encodes CASSPVGYGYTF.